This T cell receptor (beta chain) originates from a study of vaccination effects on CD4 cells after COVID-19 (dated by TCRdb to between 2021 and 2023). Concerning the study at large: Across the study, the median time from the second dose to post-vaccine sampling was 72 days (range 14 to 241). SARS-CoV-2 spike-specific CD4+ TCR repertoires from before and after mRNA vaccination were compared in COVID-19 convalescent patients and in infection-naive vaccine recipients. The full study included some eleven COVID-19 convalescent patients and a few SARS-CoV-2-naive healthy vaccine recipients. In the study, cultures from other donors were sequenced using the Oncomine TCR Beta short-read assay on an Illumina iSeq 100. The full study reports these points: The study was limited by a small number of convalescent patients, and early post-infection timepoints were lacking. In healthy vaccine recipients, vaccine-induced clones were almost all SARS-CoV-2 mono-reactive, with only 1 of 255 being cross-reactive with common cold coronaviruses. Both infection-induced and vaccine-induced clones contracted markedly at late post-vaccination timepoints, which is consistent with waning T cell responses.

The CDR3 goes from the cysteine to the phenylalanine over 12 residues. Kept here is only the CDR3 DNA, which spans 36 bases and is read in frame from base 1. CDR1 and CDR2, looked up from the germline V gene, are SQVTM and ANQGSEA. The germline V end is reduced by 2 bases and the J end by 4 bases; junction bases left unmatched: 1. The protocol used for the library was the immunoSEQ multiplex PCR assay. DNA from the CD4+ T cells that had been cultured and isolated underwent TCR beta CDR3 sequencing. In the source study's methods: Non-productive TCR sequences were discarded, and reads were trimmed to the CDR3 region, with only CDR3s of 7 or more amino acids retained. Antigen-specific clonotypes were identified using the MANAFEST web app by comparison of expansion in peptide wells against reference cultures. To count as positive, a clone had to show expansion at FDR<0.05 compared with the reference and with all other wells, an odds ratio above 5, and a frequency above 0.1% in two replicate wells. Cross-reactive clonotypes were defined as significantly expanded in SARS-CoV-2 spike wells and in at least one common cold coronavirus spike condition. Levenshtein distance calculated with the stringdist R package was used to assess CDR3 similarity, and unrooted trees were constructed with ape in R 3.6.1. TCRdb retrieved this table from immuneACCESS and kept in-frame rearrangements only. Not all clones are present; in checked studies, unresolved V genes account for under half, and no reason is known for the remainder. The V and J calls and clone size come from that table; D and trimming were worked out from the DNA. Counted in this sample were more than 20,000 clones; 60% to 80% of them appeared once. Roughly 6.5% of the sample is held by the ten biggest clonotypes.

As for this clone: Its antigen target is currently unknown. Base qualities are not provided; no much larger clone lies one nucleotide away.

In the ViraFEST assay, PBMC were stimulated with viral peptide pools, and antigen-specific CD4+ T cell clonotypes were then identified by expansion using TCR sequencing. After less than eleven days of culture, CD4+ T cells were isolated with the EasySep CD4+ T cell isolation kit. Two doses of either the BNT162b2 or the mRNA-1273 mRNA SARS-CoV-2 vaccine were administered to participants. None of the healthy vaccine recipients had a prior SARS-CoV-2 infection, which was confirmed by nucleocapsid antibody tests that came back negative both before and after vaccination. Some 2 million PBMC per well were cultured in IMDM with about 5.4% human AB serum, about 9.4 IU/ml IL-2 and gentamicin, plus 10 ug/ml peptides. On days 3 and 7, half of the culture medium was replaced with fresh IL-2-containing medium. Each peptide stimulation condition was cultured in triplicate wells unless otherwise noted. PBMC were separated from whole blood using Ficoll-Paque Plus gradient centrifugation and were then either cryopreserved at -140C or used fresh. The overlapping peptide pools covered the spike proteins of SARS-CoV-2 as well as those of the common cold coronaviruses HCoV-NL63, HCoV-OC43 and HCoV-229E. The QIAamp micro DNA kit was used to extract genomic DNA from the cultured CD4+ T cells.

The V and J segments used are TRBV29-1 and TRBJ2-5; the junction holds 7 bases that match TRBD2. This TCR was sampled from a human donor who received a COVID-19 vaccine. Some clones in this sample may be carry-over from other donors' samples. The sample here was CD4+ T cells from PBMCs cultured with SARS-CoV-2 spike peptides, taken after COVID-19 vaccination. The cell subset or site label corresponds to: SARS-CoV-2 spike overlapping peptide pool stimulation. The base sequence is TGCAGCGTTGAATCGGGGGGAGAGACCCAGTACTTC. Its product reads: CSVESGGETQYF. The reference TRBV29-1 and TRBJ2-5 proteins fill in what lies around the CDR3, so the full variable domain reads SAVISQKPSRDICQRGTSLTIQCQVDSQVTMMFWYRQQPGQSLTLIATANQGSEATYESGFVIDKFPISRPNLTFSTLTVSNMSPEDSSIYLCSVESGGETQYFGPGTRLLVL.